The 6 T cell receptor beta chains below come from one sample, sequenced in a study of OX40 agonist ivuxolimab in advanced cancers. Repertoires were generated with immunoSEQ multiplex PCR, while TCRdb's copy carries only in-frame clones and drops some. The sample holds tens of thousands of clones; about 74% are singletons and the top ten take 2.6%. The source was CD4+ or CD8+ T cells sorted from blood, collected in a trial of the OX40 agonist ivuxolimab. The receptor set was obtained from an adult with an advanced solid tumor such as melanoma, head and neck, liver or kidney cancer.

This chain connects TRBV9 to TRBJ2-5, with D tentatively TRBD2 (5 bases). CDR1 is SGDLS and CDR2 is YYNGEE in the germline V gene. CDR3 length: 13 residues. V was trimmed by 7 bases and J by 4 bases, leaving 14 bases between them. CDR3 coding DNA: TGTGCCAGCTCCTCCGGACTCGGAGAGACCCAGTACTTC. This translates into CASSSGLGETQYF.

This chain connects TRBV28 to TRBJ2-1; D perhaps matches TRBD2 (6 bases). Germline CDR1 is MDHEN and CDR2 is SYDVKM. Trimming took off 6 bases at V and 8 bases at J, with 23 bases between the two ends. The CDR3 contains 16 residues. The CDR3 spells CASRAPNGARGDEQFF. Written as DNA, the CDR3 is TGTGCCAGCAGAGCTCCAAACGGGGCGCGGGGCGATGAGCAGTTCTTC.

The chain employs TRBV7-9 and TRBJ1-1; D might be TRBD1 (6 bases). This CDR3 has 14 amino acids. V was shortened by 1 base and J by 4 bases, with 10 bases between the two germline ends. Germline V CDR1 and CDR2: SEHNR, FQNEAQ (reference sequence). CDR3 in DNA: TGTGCCAGCAGCTTAGGGAGGGGGAGCACTGAAGCTTTCTTT. Its translation: CASSLGRGSTEAFF.

The gene calls are TRBV6-1 and TRBJ1-5; the match to TRBD1 covers 7 bases. This CDR3 is built from 15 residues. Per germline, CDR1 MNHNS and CDR2 SASEGT. V shed 0 bases and J 6 bases; nucleotides not matched to a gene: 5. CDR3 nucleotides: TGTGCCAGCAGTGAAGCTCCAGGGGGACGTCAGCCCCAGCATTTT. Translation: CASSEAPGGRQPQHF.

The chain combines TRBV20-1 with TRBJ2-7, with D maybe TRBD1 (5 bases). The CDR3 loop spans 11 amino acids. CDR1 DFQATT and CDR2 SNEGSKA come from the germline V gene (reference sequence). The CDR3 DNA follows: TGCAGCCCGTACCAGGGAAACGAGCAGTACTTC. Residues: CSPYQGNEQYF.

The chain is built from TRBV27 and TRBJ2-7; 7 nucleotides agree with TRBD2. The germline CDR1 and CDR2 sequences are MNHEY and SMNVEV (reference sequence). The CDR3 runs to 12 residues. Losses at the gene ends were 9 bases for V and 6 bases for J; bases not matched to a gene: 8. The CDR3 reads CASGGGSREQYF. The CDR3 nucleotides are TGTGCCAGTGGGGGGGGGTCGCGCGAGCAGTACTTC.